This record covers a single T cell receptor (beta chain). A read error may account for a junction end that differs from germline. Amplification of TCR beta CDR3 regions used RNA as the template. First-round RT-PCR targeting the TCR CDR3 was performed with the HTBI primer set. TCRdb reanalysed the multiplex PCR reads using MiXCR and keeps one entry per CDR3 protein. Of roughly 300,000 distinct CDR3 sequences detected, roughly 20% appear once; the ten largest clones hold around 47%. This sample stems from a study of T cells in Graves' hyperthyroidism and ophthalmopathy. Looking at the study overall: The initial diagnosis was the point when peripheral blood was collected, ahead of any treatment.

The CDR3 runs 15 residues. Germline loops: CDR1 SGHTA, CDR2 FQGNSA. Graves' hyperthyroidism was deemed stable given no ophthalmopathy progression within 18 months. Hyperthyroidism had been newly diagnosed in patients aged 18 to 65, and its duration was under 2 months. PBMCs were collected from a roughly 10 ml volume of fresh peripheral blood. Sequences were obtained from blood. This TCR derives from a woman in her forties or fifties with Graves' hyperthyroidism. This rearrangement joins TRBV7-2 to TRBJ2-5; 12 bases map to TRBD2. CDR3 sequence: CASSLAGGREETQYF. The CDR3 nucleotides are TGTGCCAGCAGCCTAGCGGGGGGGCGAGAAGAGACCCAGTACTTC.